A selection of T cell receptor beta chains follows, all from one sample in a study of identical twins. TCRdb processed the 5' RACE reads anew with MiXCR; each CDR3 protein has one entry. The data hold 200,000 to 250,000 distinct CDR3 sequences, with 6.5% observed a single time. The same sample was also studied in work on T cells expressing NK-cell markers.

Sequencing was carried out using CD8+ T cells sorted from blood. These receptors all stem from a woman in her late teens or twenties in good health. Each CDR3 is given with its conserved first and last residue. A D gene is named only where the DNA matches it firmly. Size tells how often a clone was seen (once, few, many) or the class of an expanded clone, and some rows leave it out.

TGCGCCAGCAGCTCCCTAGGGACAGTTCAAGAGACCCAGTACTTC	CASSSLGTVQETQYF	few	TRBV5-1	TRBD1	TRBJ2-5
TGTGCCAGCAGTTTTATCGGGACGGCGAACACCGGGGAGCTGTTTTTT	CASSFIGTANTGELFF	few	TRBV6-2/TRBV6-3	.	TRBJ2-2
TGCAGTGCTAGTTTTCGGGGACACGAGCAGTACTTC	CSASFRGHEQYF	few	TRBV20-1	.	TRBJ2-7
TGTGCCAGCAGCCATACTACTAACAGGGGGGCGTCCGACGAGCAGTACTTC	CASSHTTNRGASDEQYF	few	TRBV7-6	TRBD1	TRBJ2-7
TGTGCCAGCAGCCAAGATCGGCTAGCTGGGAATGAGCAGTTCTTC	CASSQDRLAGNEQFF	.	TRBV4-2	.	TRBJ2-1
TGTTATCTTACGGCGTGGGCTAGCACAGATACGCAGTATTTT	CYLTAWASTDTQYF	many	TRBV2	.	TRBJ2-3
TGTGCCTGGCTTGTTAGCGGGGGAACCTACGAGCAGTACTTC	CAWLVSGGTYEQYF	many	TRBV30	TRBD2	TRBJ2-7
TGCGCCAGCAGCCAAGAATTGACGGCCGGCGAGCAGTACTTC	CASSQELTAGEQYF	few	TRBV4-1	.	TRBJ2-7
TGTGCCAGCAGCTCTACTAGCGGGAGGGGGGCTAACGAGCAGTACTTC	CASSSTSGRGANEQYF	few	TRBV7-2	TRBD2	TRBJ2-7
TGTGCCAGCAGTGATATGGGACTAGCGGATGACACCGGGGAGCTGTTTTTT	CASSDMGLADDTGELFF	.	TRBV2	TRBD2	TRBJ2-2
TGCGCCAGCAGCTTTTTTACCGCAGGGAACACTGAAGCTTTCTTT	CASSFFTAGNTEAFF	.	TRBV5-1	.	TRBJ1-1
TGCAGCGCCGGACACCCGAACACCGGGGAGCTGTTTTTT	CSAGHPNTGELFF	many	TRBV29-1	.	TRBJ2-2
TGCGCCAGCAGCCCTGACCAGGCGGGCACCGGGGAGCTGTTTTTT	CASSPDQAGTGELFF	many	TRBV5-1	.	TRBJ2-2
TGTGCCAGTAGTATCCGGGAAGGGGCCTACGAGCAGTACTTC	CASSIREGAYEQYF	few	TRBV19	.	TRBJ2-7
TGTGCCAGCAGTTACGGGGGGATTGAGCAGTTCTTC	CASSYGGIEQFF	.	TRBV6-5	.	TRBJ2-1
TGTGCCACCAGCTCGACTAGCGGGATCTACGAGCAGTACTTC	CATSSTSGIYEQYF	many	TRBV15	TRBD2	TRBJ2-7
TGTGCCAGCAGATCCTACGGGGGATCCACCGGGGAGCTGTTTTTT	CASRSYGGSTGELFF	few	TRBV6-1	.	TRBJ2-2
TGTGCCAGCAGTGATCTTTCGGGGTTGGGCACTGAAGCTTTCTTT	CASSDLSGLGTEAFF	few	TRBV12-3/TRBV12-4	.	TRBJ1-1
TGCAGTGCTAGAGACACCGAACAGGGATTAGAGACCCAGTACTTC	CSARDTEQGLETQYF	few	TRBV20-1	.	TRBJ2-5
TGTGCCAGCAGCTTAATTAGTCCGCCCGAGCCTTACGAGCAGTACTTC	CASSLISPPEPYEQYF	.	TRBV7-2	.	TRBJ2-7
TGTGCCATCAAACACAACTATGGTCACCCTTGGCGGCTTGGGTACTACGAGCAGTACTTC	CAIKHNYGHPWRLGYYEQYF	few	TRBV10-3	.	TRBJ2-7
TGCGCCAGCAGCCAAGATCCCGGATCCTACGAGCAGTACTTC	CASSQDPGSYEQYF	few	TRBV4-3	.	TRBJ2-7
TGTGCCGTCCTTACAGGGAGATCCGAGCAGTACTTC	CAVLTGRSEQYF	.	TRBV6-6	.	TRBJ2-7
TGTGCCAGCAGTTTATCCCTGGGCCCTGAAGCTTTCTTT	CASSLSLGPEAFF	.	TRBV27	.	TRBJ1-1
TGCGCCAGCAGCCAAGATACGCCGGGAGGGGGCGGGGAGCTGTTTTTT	CASSQDTPGGGGELFF	few	TRBV4-3	TRBD2	TRBJ2-2
TGTGCCAGCAGCACCTTTAGCAATCAGCCCCAGCATTTT	CASSTFSNQPQHF	.	TRBV6-1	.	TRBJ1-5
TGCAGCGTTGAAGAGGCATCGAGCACAGATACGCAGTATTTT	CSVEEASSTDTQYF	few	TRBV29-1	.	TRBJ2-3
TGTGCCAGCAGCGTAGAGGGGGACTCCGTCACCGTATTC	CASSVEGDSVTVF	few	TRBV9	.	TRBJ2-1
TGTGCCAGCAGCTTGGGCCCAGGGCAAGAGACCCAGTACTTC	CASSLGPGQETQYF	.	TRBV5-5	.	TRBJ2-5
TGTGCCAGCACCTTGGAGGGTGAGGGCCTGGGAGATACGCAGTATTTT	CASTLEGEGLGDTQYF	few	TRBV12-3/TRBV12-4	.	TRBJ2-3
TGTGCCACCAGTGACCCCGGGACAGGGCGCCCCTACAATGAGCAGTTCTTC	CATSDPGTGRPYNEQFF	many	TRBV24-1	TRBD1	TRBJ2-1
TGTGCCAGCAGCTTACCCCGGACAGACTATGGCTACACCTTC	CASSLPRTDYGYTF	.	TRBV7-9	.	TRBJ1-2
TGTGCCAGCAGGGGGGGTCCTCAAGCTTTCTTT	CASRGGPQAFF	few	TRBV12-3/TRBV12-4	.	TRBJ1-1
TGTGCCAGCAGTTGGGCGGGTCCGATAGATGGCTACACCTTC	CASSWAGPIDGYTF	.	TRBV12-3/TRBV12-4	.	TRBJ1-2
TGCAGCGTACCATCTGGGGCCAACGTCCTGACTTTC	CSVPSGANVLTF	few	TRBV29-1	.	TRBJ2-6
TGTGCCAGCAGGAAACAGGGCAGCCCTACCTATGGCTACACCTTC	CASRKQGSPTYGYTF	few	TRBV27	.	TRBJ1-2
TGCAGTGCTAGAGATCAACTTAGCTCCTACAATGAGCAGTTCTTC	CSARDQLSSYNEQFF	many	TRBV20-1	.	TRBJ2-1
TGTGCCAGCAGCTTGCCCCCAGGGCGTGACACCGGGGAGCTGTTTTTT	CASSLPPGRDTGELFF	few	TRBV11-3	.	TRBJ2-2
TGCAGCGTTGAAATTCTGACAGGGGCTCGCTACAATGAGCAGTTCTTC	CSVEILTGARYNEQFF	many	TRBV29-1	TRBD1	TRBJ2-1
TGTGCCAGCAGCCCCAGTGGCACGGGGGAGCAGTACTTC	CASSPSGTGEQYF	many	TRBV12-3/TRBV12-4	.	TRBJ2-7
TGTGCCTGTTTAGGGGAGGTCAAGACCGGGGAGCTGTTTTTT	CACLGEVKTGELFF	few	TRBV30	.	TRBJ2-2
TGTGCCAGCAGTTCGGACATTGTCTATGGCTACACCTTC	CASSSDIVYGYTF	few	TRBV7-2	.	TRBJ1-2
TGTGCCAGCAGCGACGGGACAGATTACGAGCAGTACTTC	CASSDGTDYEQYF	many	TRBV7-9	TRBD1	TRBJ2-7